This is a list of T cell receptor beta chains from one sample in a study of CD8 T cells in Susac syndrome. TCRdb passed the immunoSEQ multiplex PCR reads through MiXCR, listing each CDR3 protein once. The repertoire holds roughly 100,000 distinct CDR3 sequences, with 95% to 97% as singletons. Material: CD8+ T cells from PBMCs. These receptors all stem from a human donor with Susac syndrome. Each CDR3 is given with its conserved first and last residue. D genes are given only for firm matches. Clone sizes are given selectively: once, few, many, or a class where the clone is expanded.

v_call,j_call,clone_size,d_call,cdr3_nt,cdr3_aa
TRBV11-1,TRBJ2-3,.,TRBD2,TGTGCCAGCAGCTTAAGGGACTACACAGATACGCAGTATTTT,CASSLRDYTDTQYF
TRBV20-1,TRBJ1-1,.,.,TGCAGTGCCCCTCCCGCTCCGACTGAAGCTTTCTTT,CSAPPAPTEAFF
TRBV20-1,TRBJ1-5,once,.,TGCAGTGCTACAAGGAGCAATCAGCCCCAGCATTTT,CSATRSNQPQHF
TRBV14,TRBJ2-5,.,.,TGTGCCAGCAGTCGAAGTCAGGGGACCCAGTACTTC,CASSRSQGTQYF
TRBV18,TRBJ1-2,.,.,TGTGCCAGCTCACCCCATTCACAGTATGGCTACACCTTC,CASSPHSQYGYTF
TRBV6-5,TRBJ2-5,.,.,TGTGCCGCCGGGACACCACTTAGGAGGGGAGAGACCCAGTACTTC,CAAGTPLRRGETQYF
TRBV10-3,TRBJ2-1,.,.,TGTGCCATCAGTGAACAGGAAGGAACAACCAACAATGAGCAGTTCTTC,CAISEQEGTTNNEQFF
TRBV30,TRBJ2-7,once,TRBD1,TGTGCTCTTCTGACGGGACAGGGAACCTACGAGCAGTACTTC,CALLTGQGTYEQYF
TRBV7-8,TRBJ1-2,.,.,TGTGCCAGCAGTGGACAGTTCTATGGCTACACCTTC,CASSGQFYGYTF
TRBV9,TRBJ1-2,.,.,TGTGCCAGCAGCGTACGGGGGGCCGGAAACTATGGCTACACCTTC,CASSVRGAGNYGYTF
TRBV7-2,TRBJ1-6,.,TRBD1,TGTGCCATCCAGCTTACAGGCGGACAGGGGGCCCTAAGTCCCCTCCACTTT,CAIQLTGGQGALSPLHF
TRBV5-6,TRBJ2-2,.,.,TGTGCCAGCAGCCCAAGGAGGCCGCCGATTAACACCGGGGAGCTGTTTTTT,CASSPRRPPINTGELFF
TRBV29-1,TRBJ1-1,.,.,TGCAGCGTCGTCCCCAGTGGGGGGGCAGTAGCTTTCTTT,CSVVPSGGAVAFF
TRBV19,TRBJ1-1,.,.,TGTGCCAGTAGAAGCCCGATGAACACTGAAGCTTTCTTT,CASRSPMNTEAFF
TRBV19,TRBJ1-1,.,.,TGTGCCAGTAGTCCCCGGTTAAGTTCGAACACTGAAGCTTTCTTT,CASSPRLSSNTEAFF
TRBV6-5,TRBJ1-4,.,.,TGTGCCAGCAGTTACCAATACTTAGGGGGGCCGGGTGAAAAACTGTTTTTT,CASSYQYLGGPGEKLFF
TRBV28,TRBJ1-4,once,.,TGTGCCAGCAGTTCCCTCTACATGGCAACTAATGAAAAACTGTTTTTT,CASSSLYMATNEKLFF
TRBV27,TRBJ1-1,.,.,TGTGCCAGCAGCCATACATGGGACACTGAAGCTTTCTTT,CASSHTWDTEAFF
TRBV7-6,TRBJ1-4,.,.,TGTGCCACTGAGACAGGTCATGAAAAACTGTTTTTT,CATETGHEKLFF
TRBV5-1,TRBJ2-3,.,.,TGCGCCAGCAGCTTGGCCGGGGCAGGGGGCACAGATACGCAGTATTTT,CASSLAGAGGTDTQYF
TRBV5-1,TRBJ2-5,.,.,TGCGCCAGCAGCTTGGCGGCGGGAACAGAGACCCAGTACTTC,CASSLAAGTETQYF
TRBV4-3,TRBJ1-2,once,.,TGCGCCAGCAGCCAAGAAATCGAAGAGGGCGGCTACACCTTC,CASSQEIEEGGYTF
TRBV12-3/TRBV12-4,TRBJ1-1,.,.,TGTGCCAGCAGTTCGACAGGAGGGAACACTGAAGCTTTCTTT,CASSSTGGNTEAFF
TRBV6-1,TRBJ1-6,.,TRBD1,TGTGCCAGCAGTCCCACAGGGGGCGTTTTGAATTCACCCCTCCACTTT,CASSPTGGVLNSPLHF
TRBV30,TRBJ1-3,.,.,TGTGCCTGGAGTCGAGGGAACGCGAACACCATATATTTT,CAWSRGNANTIYF